The 24 T cell receptor beta chains in this list originate from one sample, sequenced in a study of cytotoxic CD8 clonotypes in ibrutinib-treated CLL. Sequencing used immunoSEQ multiplex PCR; TCRdb keeps in-frame clones, though not all of them. The sample has roughly 180,000 clones, more than 80% seen once. The sequencing here drew on PBMCs, taken after 24 months of ibrutinib treatment. The receptors come from a human donor with chronic lymphocytic leukemia.

The chain employs TRBV6-5 and TRBJ1-1; D uncertain. The CDR3 is 13 amino acids. V was cut by 1 base and J by 4 bases, with 7 bases left in between. Germline CDR1 is MNHEY and CDR2 is SVGAGI. The CDR3 DNA is TGTGCCAGCAGTTACTTAGGGAGCACTGAAGCTTTCTTT. This sequence encodes CASSYLGSTEAFF.

This chain joins TRBV7-9 and TRBJ1-5; 10 nucleotides agree with TRBD1. Germline CDR1 is SEHNR and CDR2 is FQNEAQ (reference sequence). CDR3 size: 15 residues. Unmatched junction bases numbered 3, after V lost 3 bases and J lost 4 bases. The CDR3, as DNA: TGTGCCAGCAGCTTCGGACAGGGGGTGAATCAGCCCCAGCATTTT. It specifies CASSFGQGVNQPQHF.

J is TRBJ1-5 and V is TRBV5-1; no reliable D call. This CDR3 has 13 amino acids. The germline V and J ends were trimmed by 0 bases and 7 bases, with 8 bases remaining between them. The germline V gene has CDR1 SGHRS and CDR2 YFSETQ. The CDR3: CASSLAPTQPQHF. The DNA of the CDR3 is TGCGCCAGCAGCTTGGCGCCAACACAGCCCCAGCATTTT.

CDR3 sequence: CASSDGQGTTGELFF. The CDR3 DNA reads as TGTGCCAGCAGTGATGGACAGGGAACAACCGGGGAGCTGTTTTTT. The J gene is TRBJ2-2, the V gene TRBV2, with TRBD1 matching over 8 bases. With V trimmed by 3 bases and J by 5 bases, 5 bases remained unmatched. CDR1 is SNHLY and CDR2 is FYNNEI in the germline V gene. The CDR3 is made up of 15 amino acids. The full variable domain, completed using reference TRBV2 and TRBJ2-2, is EPEVTQTPSHQVTQMGQEVILRCVPISNHLYFYWYRQILGQKVEFLVSFYNNEISEKSEIFDDQFSVERPDGSNFTLKIRSTKLEDSAMYFCASSDGQGTTGELFFGEGSRLTVL.

CDR3 region: CASSGHSVETQFF. In DNA, the CDR3 is TGTGCCAGCAGTGGGCACAGCGTGGAAACACAGTTCTTC. This rearrangement joins TRBV2 to TRBJ2-1, with D unclear. Germline V CDR1 and CDR2: SNHLY, FYNNEI. This CDR3 has 13 residues. V was shortened by 4 bases and J by 13 bases, with 17 bases between the two germline ends. Looking up the rest from reference TRBV2 and TRBJ2-1 gives the full variable domain: EPEVTQTPSHQVTQMGQEVILRCVPISNHLYFYWYRQILGQKVEFLVSFYNNEISEKSEIFDDQFSVERPDGSNFTLKIRSTKLEDSAMYFCASSGHSVETQFFGPGTRLTVL.

The rearrangement uses TRBV5-1 and TRBJ1-2; D gene ambiguous. Trimming took off 0 bases at V and 0 bases at J, with 9 bases between the two ends. The CDR3 is 15 amino acids. The germline gives CDR1 SGHRS, CDR2 YFSETQ. Written as DNA, the CDR3 is TGCGCCAGCAGCTTGGGCCCACTAGCTAACTATGGCTACACCTTC. Amino acids: CASSLGPLANYGYTF. Combining the CDR3 with reference TRBV5-1 and TRBJ1-2 gives the whole variable domain KAGVTQTPRYLIKTRGQQVTLSCSPISGHRSVSWYQQTPGQGLQFLFEYFSETQRNKGNFPGRFSGRQFSNSRSEMNVSTLELGDSALYLCASSLGPLANYGYTFGSGTRLTVV.

The CDR3 DNA reads TGCGCCAGCAGCCTCAACAGGGGGCAGGAAAAACTGTTTTTT. Translation gives CASSLNRGQEKLFF. The V gene is TRBV5-1, the J gene TRBJ1-4, with 9 bases that match TRBD1. The CDR3 has 14 residues. V lost 4 bases and J lost 8; bases outside the gene matches: 6. CDR1 is SGHRS and CDR2 is YFSETQ in the germline V gene.

The V and J genes are TRBV6-1 and TRBJ1-1; 9 bases align to TRBD1. There are 13 residues in the CDR3. Germline CDR1 is MNHNS and CDR2 is SASEGT. V lost 8 bases, J lost 5 bases, and 6 bases stayed unmatched. DNA for the CDR3: TGTGCCAGCGGGGGACAGGGATTAACTGAAGCTTTCTTT. Translated: CASGGQGLTEAFF.

The CDR3 bases are TGTGCCAGCAGCCCCCGTTTGGGTGGAGCTTTCTTT. Translation gives CASSPRLGGAFF. This rearrangement joins TRBV2 to TRBJ1-1; no clear D gene. Germline CDR1 is SNHLY and CDR2 is FYNNEI. The CDR3 runs to 12 residues. Deletions cut 6 bases from V and 10 bases from J, with 15 bases between. The whole variable domain, filled in from reference TRBV2 and TRBJ1-1, reads EPEVTQTPSHQVTQMGQEVILRCVPISNHLYFYWYRQILGQKVEFLVSFYNNEISEKSEIFDDQFSVERPDGSNFTLKIRSTKLEDSAMYFCASSPRLGGAFFGQGTRLTVV.

V usage is TRBV29-1 and J usage is TRBJ1-1; D gene unclear. Germline CDR1 reads SQVTM; CDR2 reads ANQGSEA. This CDR3 has 16 residues. V lost 5 bases and J 0 bases, leaving 19 bases between the germline ends. The CDR3 sequence: CSVHPVGGAMNTEAFF. The CDR3 DNA is TGCAGCGTTCATCCGGTGGGTGGTGCCATGAACACTGAAGCTTTCTTT.

This chain joins TRBV9 and TRBJ2-2; 7 nucleotides align to TRBD1. The CDR3 consists of 14 residues. Germline V gene sequence: CDR1 SGDLS, CDR2 YYNGEE. V shed 3 bases and J 6 bases; nucleotides not matched to a gene: 5. The CDR3 DNA is TGTGCCAGCAGCGGCGACAGGGCCGCCGGGGAGCTGTTTTTT. It is translated as CASSGDRAAGELFF.

The V call is TRBV10-2, the J call TRBJ1-6, with unresolved D. Per the germline V gene, CDR1 is WSHSY and CDR2 is SAAADI. This CDR3 has 13 residues. V shed 9 bases and J shed 7 bases, with 13 bases lying between them. CDR3 sequence (DNA): TGCGCCAGTTCTATGGCAGGCAATTCACCCCTCCACTTT. It is translated as CASSMAGNSPLHF.

The chain combines TRBV30 with TRBJ1-1; D remains ambiguous. This CDR3 contains 13 residues. The V gene's germline CDR1 is GTSNPN and CDR2 SVGIG (reference sequence). Trimming stripped 0 bases from V and 2 bases from J, with 7 bases between. CDR3 in amino acids: CAWSVTANTEAFF. The CDR3 nucleotides are TGTGCCTGGAGTGTAACAGCCAACACTGAAGCTTTCTTT.

CDR3 residues: CASSLDLPNEKLFF. Here the CDR3 DNA reads TGTGCCAGCAGCTTAGACTTACCTAATGAAAAACTGTTTTTT. The V gene is TRBV7-8, the J gene TRBJ1-4; D gene uncertain. The CDR3 length is 14 residues. The V and J ends lost 1 base and 3 bases respectively, with 6 bases between them. Germline V gene sequence: CDR1 SGHVS, CDR2 FQNEAQ.

The rearrangement links TRBV4-2 to TRBJ2-3; D could derive from TRBD1 or TRBD2 (5 bases each). V was pared by 1 base and J by 4 bases, with 15 bases between. The germline CDR1 and CDR2 sequences are LGHNA and YNFKEQ. The CDR3 covers 16 residues. The DNA for the CDR3 is TGTGCCAGCAGCCAAGCTACCGGGACGCGGGCAGATACGCAGTATTTT. It codes for CASSQATGTRADTQYF.

The genes are TRBV5-1 and TRBJ2-3; 8 bases are a match to TRBD1. J was trimmed by 1 base and V by 4 bases; bases with no gene match: 5. The CDR3 covers 15 residues. Germline loops: CDR1 SGHRS, CDR2 YFSETQ. The CDR3 nucleotides are TGCGCCAGCAGCGAGACAGGGGCGGGCACAGATACGCAGTATTTT. Its translation: CASSETGAGTDTQYF.

As DNA, the CDR3 is TGTGCCAGCAGCCCCGGAGGCGACTCCAAAAACATTCAGTACTTC. This translates into CASSPGGDSKNIQYF. The V call is TRBV7-9, the J call TRBJ2-4, with a weak D call TRBD2 (5 bases). Trimming removed 5 bases at V and 2 bases at J, with 13 bases between. Germline V gene lookup returns CDR1 SEHNR and CDR2 FQNEAQ (reference sequence). CDR3 length: 15 amino acids.

This clone was detected only a few times. One base away lies a much larger clone, so this may be a sequencing read error. The same CDR3 is also encoded by other DNA sequences in this sample. The chain links TRBV6-5 to TRBJ1-5, with a weak D call TRBD1 (5 bases). The V gene's germline CDR1 is MNHEY and CDR2 SVGAGI. V was pared by 6 bases and J by 0 bases, with 12 bases between. CDR3 length: 15 amino acids. CDR3 in DNA: TGTGCCAGCAGGCAGACAGATTATAGCAATCAGCCCCAGCATTTT. Amino acids: CASRQTDYSNQPQHF.

V is TRBV19 and J is TRBJ1-4; D gene uncertain. V lost 3 bases and J 8 bases, leaving 16 bases between the germline ends. This CDR3 spans 15 amino acids. Germline lookup yields CDR1 LNHDA and CDR2 SQIVND (reference sequence). The CDR3 coding sequence is TGTGCCAGTAGTATGGCCAGGACCTCTAGAGAAAAACTGTTTTTT. It specifies CASSMARTSREKLFF.

The chain recombines TRBV18 with TRBJ1-4, with 9 bases identical to TRBD1. This CDR3 region has 15 residues. The V and J ends lost 6 bases and 4 bases, in that order; junction bases with no gene match: 6. In germline, CDR1 is KGHSH, CDR2 LQKENI. DNA for the CDR3: TGTGCCAGCTCCGCCTACAGGGGGCTTAATGAAAAACTGTTTTTT. Its protein product is CASSAYRGLNEKLFF.

The chain employs TRBV2 and TRBJ1-5, with D unresolved. Trimming shortened V by 5 bases and J by 0 bases, and 11 bases separated the two germline ends. This CDR3 contains 15 residues. The germline V gene has CDR1 SNHLY and CDR2 FYNNEI. The chain's CDR3 is CASSKPGVSNQPQHF. CDR3 nucleotide sequence: TGTGCCAGCAGTAAACCCGGGGTTAGCAATCAGCCCCAGCATTTT. The full variable domain, rest sourced from reference TRBV2 and TRBJ1-5, is EPEVTQTPSHQVTQMGQEVILRCVPISNHLYFYWYRQILGQKVEFLVSFYNNEISEKSEIFDDQFSVERPDGSNFTLKIRSTKLEDSAMYFCASSKPGVSNQPQHFGDGTRLSIL.

This rearrangement joins TRBV5-4 to TRBJ1-2; 7 bases are shared with TRBD1. This CDR3 comprises 14 residues. Losses at the gene ends were 3 bases for V and 9 bases for J; bases not matched to a gene: 11. Germline-derived CDR1 and CDR2 are SGHNT and YYREEE (reference sequence). This CDR3 is CASSSPTGSWSYTF. The CDR3 bases are TGTGCCAGCAGCTCCCCGACAGGGTCTTGGAGCTACACCTTC. Full variable domain (outside the CDR3, taken from reference TRBV5-4 and TRBJ1-2): ETGVTQSPTHLIKTRGQQVTLRCSSQSGHNTVSWYQQALGQGPQFIFQYYREEENGRGNFPPRFSGLQFPNYSSELNVNALELDDSALYLCASSSPTGSWSYTFGSGTRLTVV.

The chain couples TRBV27 to TRBJ2-7; no clear D. Deletions cut 6 bases from V and 1 base from J, with 10 bases between. From germline, CDR1 is MNHEY and CDR2 SMNVEV (reference sequence). CDR3 size: 13 residues. In nucleotides, the CDR3 is TGTGCCAGCAGAATAGGGCGGTCCTACGAGCAGTACTTC. Translated, it gives CASRIGRSYEQYF.

CDR3 nucleotide sequence: TGTGCCAGCATGAGGACTGTTGCAACTAATGAAAAACTGTTTTTT. Amino acid sequence: CASMRTVATNEKLFF. This chain connects TRBV2 to TRBJ1-4; D is ambiguous. CDR1 is SNHLY, CDR2 FYNNEI, per germline. The CDR3 contains 15 residues. V was cut by 7 bases and J by 0 bases, with 12 bases left in between. The full variable domain, with the rest looked up from reference TRBV2 and TRBJ1-4, is EPEVTQTPSHQVTQMGQEVILRCVPISNHLYFYWYRQILGQKVEFLVSFYNNEISEKSEIFDDQFSVERPDGSNFTLKIRSTKLEDSAMYFCASMRTVATNEKLFFGSGTQLSVL.